This T cell receptor beta chain comes out of a study of CD8 T cells in ankylosing spondylitis. Germline V gives CDR1 SGDLS, CDR2 YYNGEE. V gave up 0 bases and J gave up 5 bases, with 20 bases separating them. The CDR3 is made up of 17 amino acids. Findings and limits, study-wide: A TCR beta motif of several highly homologous variants seemed to mark ankylosing spondylitis blood.

Each CDR3 protein gets one entry after TCRdb re-called the 5' RACE reads with MiXCR. This table holds about 35,000 distinct CDR3 sequences, less than 4% found once. There are many counts of this clonotype. Its cognate antigen is unknown. The chain combines TRBV9 with TRBJ1-2; D remains unclear. The source of this sequence is a male donor with ankylosing spondylitis or in good health (not recorded which). Sequenced material: blood, either unsorted or a sorted T cell fraction (not recorded which). The CDR3 sequence is CASSVGGRGVAGYGYTF. In DNA form, the CDR3 reads TGTGCCAGCAGCGTAGGAGGGCGTGGGGTGGCTGGGTATGGCTACACCTTC.